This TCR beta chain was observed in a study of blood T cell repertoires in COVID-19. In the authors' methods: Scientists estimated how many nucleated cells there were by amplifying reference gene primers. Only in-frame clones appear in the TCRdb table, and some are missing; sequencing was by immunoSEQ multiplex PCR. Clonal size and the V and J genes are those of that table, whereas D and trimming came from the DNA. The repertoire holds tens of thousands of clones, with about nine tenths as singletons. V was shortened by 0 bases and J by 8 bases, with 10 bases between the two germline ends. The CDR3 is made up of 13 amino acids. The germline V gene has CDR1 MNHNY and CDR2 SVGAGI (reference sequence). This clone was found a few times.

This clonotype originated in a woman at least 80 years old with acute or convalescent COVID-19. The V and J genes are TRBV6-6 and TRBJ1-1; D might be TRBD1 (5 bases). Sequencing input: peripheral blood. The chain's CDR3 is CASSYSETAEAFF. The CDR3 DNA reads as TGTGCCAGCAGTTACTCCGAGACAGCCGAAGCTTTCTTT.